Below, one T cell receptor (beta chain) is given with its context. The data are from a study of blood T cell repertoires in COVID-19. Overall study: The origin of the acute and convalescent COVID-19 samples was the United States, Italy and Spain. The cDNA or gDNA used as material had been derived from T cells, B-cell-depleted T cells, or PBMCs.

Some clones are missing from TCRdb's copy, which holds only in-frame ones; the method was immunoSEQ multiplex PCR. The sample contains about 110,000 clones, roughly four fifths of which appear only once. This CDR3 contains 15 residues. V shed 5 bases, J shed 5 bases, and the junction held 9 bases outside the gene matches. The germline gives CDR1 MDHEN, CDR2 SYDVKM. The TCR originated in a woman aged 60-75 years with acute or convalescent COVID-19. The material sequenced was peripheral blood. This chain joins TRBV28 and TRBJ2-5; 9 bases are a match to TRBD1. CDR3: CASSVPGTGLETQYF. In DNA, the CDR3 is TGTGCCAGCAGTGTTCCCGGGACAGGGTTGGAGACCCAGTACTTC.